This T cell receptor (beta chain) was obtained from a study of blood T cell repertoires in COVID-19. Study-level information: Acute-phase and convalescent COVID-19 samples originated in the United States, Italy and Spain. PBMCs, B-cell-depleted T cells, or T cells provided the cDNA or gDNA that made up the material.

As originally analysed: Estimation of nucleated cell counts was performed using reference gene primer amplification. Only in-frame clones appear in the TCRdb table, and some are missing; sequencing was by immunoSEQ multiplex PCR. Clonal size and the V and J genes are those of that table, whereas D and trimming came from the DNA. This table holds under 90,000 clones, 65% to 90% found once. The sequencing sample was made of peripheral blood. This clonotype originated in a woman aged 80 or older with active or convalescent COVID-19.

The CDR3 DNA is TGTGCCAGCAGTTATGGGGCCGTCCGAGAGACCCAGTACTTC. Translating it yields CASSYGAVRETQYF. The chain has TRBV5-5 and TRBJ2-5; D possibly corresponds to TRBD1 (5 bases). The CDR3 covers 14 residues. The V and J ends lost 5 bases and 4 bases respectively, with 15 bases between them. CDR1 is SGHKS, CDR2 YYEKEE, per germline (reference sequence).